A selection of T cell receptor beta chains follows, all from one sample in a study of sequential checkpoint blockade in melanoma. TCRdb's table, derived via immunoSEQ multiplex PCR, lists solely in-frame clones and lacks some. This sample carries roughly 30,000 clones, approximately 83% of them seen once, and the ten largest clones take about a sixth. The sample in question was CD8+ T cells sorted from blood (inferred from file names), obtained from a patient given nivolumab and ipilimumab in sequence. The receptors derive from a human donor with melanoma. CDR3s include the opening cysteine and the closing phenylalanine or tryptophan. The order of the fields is CDR3 protein, CDR3 DNA, clone size, D gene, V gene, J gene. A D gene is named only where the DNA matches it firmly. For some rows the clone size is stated as once, few or many, or as a class when expanded; others skip it.

cdr3_aa: CASTRTGGSYEQYF
cdr3_nt: TGTGCCAGTACCAGGACAGGGGGCTCCTACGAGCAGTACTTC
clone_size: few
d_call: TRBD1
v_call: TRBV19
j_call: TRBJ2-7

cdr3_aa: CASSTGRLYEQYF
cdr3_nt: TGCGCCAGCAGTACCGGGAGACTCTACGAGCAGTACTTC
clone_size: -
d_call: -
v_call: TRBV10-2
j_call: TRBJ2-7

cdr3_aa: CASSLEAGGLNEQFF
cdr3_nt: TGTGCCAGCAGCTTGGAAGCGGGAGGGTTGAATGAGCAGTTCTTC
clone_size: few
d_call: TRBD2
v_call: TRBV5-5
j_call: TRBJ2-1

cdr3_aa: CASSLGWTGSETQYF
cdr3_nt: TGTGCCAGCAGCTTAGGGTGGACAGGGAGTGAGACCCAGTACTTC
clone_size: -
d_call: TRBD1
v_call: TRBV7-2
j_call: TRBJ2-5

cdr3_aa: CASSHSWASGGGGSTDTQYF
cdr3_nt: TGTGCCAGCAGCCATTCCTGGGCTAGCGGGGGGGGCGGTAGCACAGATACGCAGTATTTT
clone_size: -
d_call: TRBD2
v_call: TRBV4-2
j_call: TRBJ2-3

cdr3_aa: CASSSGGRDEQFF
cdr3_nt: TGTGCCAGCAGCTCCGGCGGGCGGGATGAGCAGTTCTTC
clone_size: -
d_call: -
v_call: TRBV9
j_call: TRBJ2-1

cdr3_aa: CASGRDRTYEQYF
cdr3_nt: TGCGCCAGCGGAAGGGACAGAACCTACGAGCAGTACTTC
clone_size: -
d_call: TRBD1
v_call: TRBV4-3
j_call: TRBJ2-7

cdr3_aa: CASSFTDTQYF
cdr3_nt: TGTGCCAGCAGCTTCACAGATACGCAGTATTTT
clone_size: -
d_call: -
v_call: TRBV28
j_call: TRBJ2-3

cdr3_aa: CASSQDAGRIYGYTF
cdr3_nt: TGCGCCAGCAGCCAAGACGCAGGCCGAATCTATGGCTACACCTTC
clone_size: -
d_call: -
v_call: TRBV4-1
j_call: TRBJ1-2

cdr3_aa: CASSSGDRGAGEQYF
cdr3_nt: TGTGCCAGCAGCTCCGGGGACAGGGGGGCCGGGGAGCAGTACTTC
clone_size: -
d_call: TRBD1
v_call: TRBV5-4
j_call: TRBJ2-7

cdr3_aa: CASSYSSGGVGAFF
cdr3_nt: TGTGCCAGCAGTTACTCGTCAGGGGGCGTAGGAGCTTTCTTT
clone_size: -
d_call: TRBD1
v_call: TRBV6-5
j_call: TRBJ1-1

cdr3_aa: CASSLHEEGNQPQHF
cdr3_nt: TGTGCCAGTAGCCTCCATGAGGAGGGCAATCAGCCCCAGCATTTT
clone_size: few
d_call: -
v_call: TRBV19
j_call: TRBJ1-5

cdr3_aa: CAWSVGQGVQPQHF
cdr3_nt: TGTGCCTGGAGTGTAGGACAGGGGGTTCAGCCCCAGCATTTT
clone_size: -
d_call: TRBD1
v_call: TRBV30
j_call: TRBJ1-5

cdr3_aa: CASSLGGGDNEQFF
cdr3_nt: TGTGCCAGCAGCTTGGGCGGGGGGGACAATGAGCAGTTCTTC
clone_size: once
d_call: TRBD2
v_call: TRBV13
j_call: TRBJ2-1

cdr3_aa: CASSQDSTDYEQYF
cdr3_nt: TGCGCCAGCAGCCAAGATTCGACAGACTACGAGCAGTACTTC
clone_size: -
d_call: -
v_call: TRBV4-3
j_call: TRBJ2-7

cdr3_aa: CASSWRGQGFYEQYF
cdr3_nt: TGTGCCAGCAGTTGGAGGGGACAGGGTTTTTACGAGCAGTACTTC
clone_size: once
d_call: TRBD1
v_call: TRBV27
j_call: TRBJ2-7

cdr3_aa: CASSPEPGTDEAFF
cdr3_nt: TGTGCCAGCAGTCCCGAGCCTGGGACAGATGAAGCTTTCTTT
clone_size: -
d_call: TRBD1
v_call: TRBV27
j_call: TRBJ1-1

cdr3_aa: CASSLSLNTEAFF
cdr3_nt: TGTGCCAGCAGCCTATCGTTGAACACTGAAGCTTTCTTT
clone_size: -
d_call: -
v_call: TRBV5-6
j_call: TRBJ1-1

cdr3_aa: CASSVRGSGANVLTF
cdr3_nt: TGTGCCAGCAGTGTACGTGGCTCGGGGGCCAACGTCCTGACTTTC
clone_size: -
d_call: -
v_call: TRBV6-1
j_call: TRBJ2-6

cdr3_aa: CASSLDSGSSYNEQFF
cdr3_nt: TGTGCCAGCAGCTTAGATTCGGGAAGTTCCTACAATGAGCAGTTCTTC
clone_size: -
d_call: -
v_call: TRBV13
j_call: TRBJ2-1

cdr3_aa: CASKKAGTGDEKLFF
cdr3_nt: TGTGCCAGCAAGAAAGCCGGGACAGGGGATGAAAAACTGTTTTTT
clone_size: -
d_call: TRBD1
v_call: TRBV27
j_call: TRBJ1-4

cdr3_aa: CASSPGSGSGNTIYF
cdr3_nt: TGTGCCAGCTCACCGGGTTCCGGGTCTGGAAACACCATATATTTT
clone_size: few
d_call: -
v_call: TRBV18
j_call: TRBJ1-3

cdr3_aa: CATSTRQGYEQYF
cdr3_nt: TGTGCCACCAGCACTAGACAGGGGTACGAGCAGTACTTC
clone_size: -
d_call: TRBD1
v_call: TRBV15
j_call: TRBJ2-7

cdr3_aa: CASSPMGAMNTEAFF
cdr3_nt: TGTGCCAGCAGCCCAATGGGAGCTATGAACACTGAAGCTTTCTTT
clone_size: -
d_call: -
v_call: TRBV9
j_call: TRBJ1-1

cdr3_aa: CSVDTGHTDTQYF
cdr3_nt: TGCAGCGTTGATACGGGACACACAGATACGCAGTATTTT
clone_size: -
d_call: -
v_call: TRBV29-1
j_call: TRBJ2-3

cdr3_aa: CASSPQGADEQFF
cdr3_nt: TGTGCCAGCAGCCCCCAAGGGGCGGATGAGCAGTTCTTC
clone_size: -
d_call: -
v_call: TRBV7-3
j_call: TRBJ2-1

cdr3_aa: CASSYITGELFF
cdr3_nt: TGTGCCAGCAGCTATATCACCGGGGAGCTGTTTTTT
clone_size: once
d_call: -
v_call: TRBV9
j_call: TRBJ2-2

cdr3_aa: CASSVVLEGHGELFF
cdr3_nt: TGTGCCAGCAGCGTAGTTCTAGAGGGCCACGGGGAGCTGTTTTTT
clone_size: -
d_call: -
v_call: TRBV9
j_call: TRBJ2-2

cdr3_aa: CASRTGATPQHF
cdr3_nt: TGTGCCAGCCGGACAGGGGCAACGCCCCAGCATTTT
clone_size: -
d_call: TRBD1
v_call: TRBV27
j_call: TRBJ1-5

cdr3_aa: CASSHLQGALEPLHF
cdr3_nt: TGTGCCAGCAGCCACTTACAGGGGGCTCTGGAACCCCTCCACTTT
clone_size: once
d_call: TRBD1
v_call: TRBV4-2
j_call: TRBJ1-6

cdr3_aa: CASSFRRESTDTQYF
cdr3_nt: TGTGCCAGCAGCTTCCGGCGGGAAAGCACAGATACGCAGTATTTT
clone_size: -
d_call: -
v_call: TRBV5-4
j_call: TRBJ2-3

cdr3_aa: CASSLGVAGGNEQFF
cdr3_nt: TGTGCCAGCAGCTTAGGGGTAGCGGGAGGCAATGAGCAGTTCTTC
clone_size: few
d_call: TRBD2
v_call: TRBV11-2
j_call: TRBJ2-1

cdr3_aa: CASSYGQGSEQYF
cdr3_nt: TGTGCCAGCAGCTATGGACAGGGTTCCGAGCAGTACTTC
clone_size: -
d_call: TRBD1
v_call: TRBV5-4
j_call: TRBJ2-7

cdr3_aa: CASSENKGRLDTQYF
cdr3_nt: TGTGCCAGCAGTGAAAACAAAGGGAGGCTAGATACGCAGTATTTT
clone_size: -
d_call: -
v_call: TRBV2
j_call: TRBJ2-3

cdr3_aa: CASSLQTEAFF
cdr3_nt: TGTGCCAGCAGCTTGCAAACTGAAGCTTTCTTT
clone_size: -
d_call: -
v_call: TRBV5-6
j_call: TRBJ1-1

cdr3_aa: CATLIAGEETQYF
cdr3_nt: TGCGCCACCCTGATAGCGGGGGAAGAGACCCAGTACTTC
clone_size: -
d_call: TRBD2
v_call: TRBV10-2
j_call: TRBJ2-5

cdr3_aa: CASSVGSGDSNQPQHF
cdr3_nt: TGTGCCAGCAGCGTAGGGAGCGGCGATAGCAATCAGCCCCAGCATTTT
clone_size: once
d_call: -
v_call: TRBV9
j_call: TRBJ1-5

cdr3_aa: CASSQVLLAGYEQYF
cdr3_nt: TGCGCCAGCAGCCAAGTGCTCCTAGCGGGCTACGAGCAGTACTTC
clone_size: once
d_call: TRBD2
v_call: TRBV4-3
j_call: TRBJ2-7

cdr3_aa: CASSEGTGGVYEQYF
cdr3_nt: TGTGCCAGCAGCGAGGGGACAGGGGGCGTCTACGAGCAGTACTTC
clone_size: -
d_call: TRBD1
v_call: TRBV9
j_call: TRBJ2-7

cdr3_aa: CASSLAPDSSEAFF
cdr3_nt: TGTGCCAGCAGCTTAGCCCCGGACAGCAGTGAAGCTTTCTTT
clone_size: -
d_call: -
v_call: TRBV7-9
j_call: TRBJ1-1

cdr3_aa: CAPGIAGPPGTGELFF
cdr3_nt: TGTGCCCCCGGGATAGCGGGACCCCCGGGCACCGGGGAGCTGTTTTTT
clone_size: -
d_call: TRBD2
v_call: TRBV7-9
j_call: TRBJ2-2

cdr3_aa: CSVADRGEGYTF
cdr3_nt: TGCAGCGTTGCGGACAGGGGGGAAGGCTACACCTTC
clone_size: -
d_call: TRBD1
v_call: TRBV29-1
j_call: TRBJ1-2

cdr3_aa: CASSLAAGIYNEQFF
cdr3_nt: TGTGCCAGCAGCTTAGCCGCGGGGATCTACAATGAGCAGTTCTTC
clone_size: -
d_call: -
v_call: TRBV7-9
j_call: TRBJ2-1

cdr3_aa: CASSDSRGGANEQFF
cdr3_nt: TGTGCCAGCAGTGACTCGCGCGGGGGGGCCAATGAGCAGTTCTTC
clone_size: once
d_call: TRBD2
v_call: TRBV6-4
j_call: TRBJ2-1

cdr3_aa: CASSLTGTASYEQYF
cdr3_nt: TGTGCCAGCAGTTTAACCGGGACAGCCTCCTACGAGCAGTACTTC
clone_size: -
d_call: TRBD1
v_call: TRBV27
j_call: TRBJ2-7

cdr3_aa: CASSIGLAGIYEQYF
cdr3_nt: TGTGCCAGTAGTATAGGACTAGCGGGAATCTACGAGCAGTACTTC
clone_size: -
d_call: TRBD2
v_call: TRBV19
j_call: TRBJ2-7

cdr3_aa: CASSPGEVTGELFF
cdr3_nt: TGTGCCAGCAGCCCCGGGGAGGTTACCGGGGAGCTGTTTTTT
clone_size: -
d_call: -
v_call: TRBV6-4
j_call: TRBJ2-2

cdr3_aa: CASSSGTGWSEQYF
cdr3_nt: TGTGCCAGCAGCTCCGGGACAGGGTGGTCCGAGCAGTACTTC
clone_size: -
d_call: TRBD1
v_call: TRBV11-1
j_call: TRBJ2-7

cdr3_aa: CAISERTGDQGEQYF
cdr3_nt: TGTGCCATCAGTGAAAGGACGGGGGATCAGGGTGAGCAGTACTTC
clone_size: -
d_call: -
v_call: TRBV10-3
j_call: TRBJ2-7

cdr3_aa: CSVYRLAKNIQYF
cdr3_nt: TGCAGCGTATATAGACTAGCCAAAAACATTCAGTACTTC
clone_size: -
d_call: -
v_call: TRBV29-1
j_call: TRBJ2-4

cdr3_aa: CASSIGQGQHF
cdr3_nt: TGTGCCAGTAGTATTGGACAGGGGCAGCATTTT
clone_size: few
d_call: TRBD1
v_call: TRBV19
j_call: TRBJ1-5

cdr3_aa: CASSATSGSYEQYF
cdr3_nt: TGCGCCAGCAGCGCGACTAGCGGGTCCTACGAGCAGTACTTC
clone_size: once
d_call: TRBD2
v_call: TRBV4-3
j_call: TRBJ2-7

cdr3_aa: CASTSRGNNEQFF
cdr3_nt: TGTGCCAGTACTAGCAGGGGGAACAATGAGCAGTTCTTC
clone_size: -
d_call: -
v_call: TRBV27
j_call: TRBJ2-1